This TCR beta chain was identified during a study of glioma-infiltrating T cells. Overall study results and limits: Very few CDR3 sequences were shared between tissue and blood. Non-neoplastic patients had below-expected tissue-blood divergence, while all gliomas exceeded expectation.

Details on this clonotype: What it binds is unknown.

The iRepertoire nested amplicon-rescue multiplex PCR amplified TCR alpha and beta CDR3s from RNA. For one-step reverse transcription and amplification, 100-400 ng of tissue mRNA or PBMC total RNA was used. TCRdb used MiXCR to reprocess the multiplex PCR reads, holding one entry per CDR3 protein. The sample carries approximately 110,000 distinct CDR3 sequences, 23% recorded once. The sequencing input was glioma tissue, nonneoplastic brain tissue, or PBMCs (not recorded which). The sequence came from a human donor with low-grade glioma or glioblastoma, undergoing nonglioma brain surgery, or in good health (not recorded which).

CDR3 sequence (DNA): TGTGCCAGCAGCCCGGCGGGCCAGGGAGTTAGGGAAAAACTGTTTTTT. Translation gives CASSPAGQGVREKLFF. The chain combines TRBV5-4 with TRBJ1-4, with D possibly TRBD1 on 5 matching bases. Germline CDR1 and CDR2: SGHNT and YYREEE (reference sequence). The CDR3 spans 16 residues. The V gene lost 4 bases and the J gene lost 8 bases, with 21 bases spanning the gap.